This entry features one T cell receptor (beta chain) sequence. Its antigen remains unidentified. The sample belongs to a study of CD8 T cells in Susac syndrome. Study observations and caveats: The study acknowledged a relatively small number of individuals in its TCR sequencing and HLA analysis.

Through negative isolation, CD4+ and CD8+ T cells were obtained, while TEMRA cells were enriched using FACS. RNA amounts of 0.5 to 1 ug underwent reverse transcription with random hexamers. With immunoSEQ multiplex PCR, TCR beta CDR3 was amplified across 54 Vbeta and 13 Jbeta. Each CDR3 protein is one row after TCRdb ran MiXCR on the immunoSEQ multiplex PCR reads. The sample has roughly 140,000 distinct CDR3 sequences; 90% to 95% are singletons. Sequenced material: CD8+ T cells from PBMCs. This TCR came from a human donor in good health.

The DNA of the CDR3 is TGTGCCAGCAGCGAACACAGGGACCCTGAAGCTTTCTTT. Its protein is CASSEHRDPEAFF. The chain links TRBV9 to TRBJ1-1, with a possible D match to TRBD1 (6 bases). Germline CDR1 SGDLS, CDR2 YYNGEE. CDR3 size: 13 residues. Trimming shortened V by 3 bases and J by 6 bases, and 12 bases separated the two germline ends.